Listed below are T cell receptor beta chains from one sample, sequenced in a study of regulatory T cells in long-lasting Graves disease. TCRdb analysed the multiplex PCR reads with MiXCR anew, one entry per CDR3 protein. The sample holds 350,000 to 450,000 distinct CDR3 sequences, about 21% seen once. Sequenced here: peripheral blood mononuclear cells (PBMCs), sampled when the disease was refractory, from a patient treated with antithyroid drugs. The receptors were gathered from a female donor with Graves disease. Each CDR3 is given without its conserved first and last residue. Each record gives: clone size, CDR3 length, V gene, CDR3 protein. Some rows mark clone size as missing; the rest say once, few, many or name a class of expanded clone.

clone_size: few; cdr3_length: 10; v_call: TRBV2; cdr3_aa: ATLAPTDTQY
clone_size: many; cdr3_length: 9; v_call: TRBV7-3; cdr3_aa: ASSRIGELF
clone_size: many; cdr3_length: 12; v_call: TRBV6-1; cdr3_aa: ATQPLADDYEQY
clone_size: few; cdr3_length: 15; v_call: TRBV2; cdr3_aa: ASNTGLAERSTDTQY
clone_size: many; cdr3_length: 13; v_call: TRBV6-9; cdr3_aa: ASSLGQGHGNTIY
clone_size: .; cdr3_length: 14; v_call: TRBV4-3; cdr3_aa: ASSQAGVGVQETQY
clone_size: many; cdr3_length: 13; v_call: TRBV3-1; cdr3_aa: ASSGRAGLTDGYT
clone_size: .; cdr3_length: 14; v_call: TRBV5-1; cdr3_aa: ASSSGIETSYNEQF
clone_size: .; cdr3_length: 15; v_call: TRBV28; cdr3_aa: ASTTIRDTAVMHEQF
clone_size: many; cdr3_length: 9; v_call: TRBV27; cdr3_aa: ASRQGNGYT
clone_size: .; cdr3_length: 14; v_call: TRBV7-3; cdr3_aa: ASSLDGGNYRSGYT
clone_size: few; cdr3_length: 12; v_call: TRBV9; cdr3_aa: ASSPGQATYEQY
clone_size: .; cdr3_length: 12; v_call: TRBV19; cdr3_aa: ASSRGIYTGELF
clone_size: many; cdr3_length: 12; v_call: TRBV20-1; cdr3_aa: SARDFRGDYEQY
clone_size: few; cdr3_length: 14; v_call: TRBV30; cdr3_aa: AWGTAGTGLSGELF
clone_size: .; cdr3_length: 13; v_call: TRBV10-3; cdr3_aa: AISGTSGNSGELL
clone_size: many; cdr3_length: 14; v_call: TRBV3-1; cdr3_aa: ASSQMVGARGYGYT
clone_size: .; cdr3_length: 14; v_call: TRBV9; cdr3_aa: ASSVSKEVYTGELF
clone_size: .; cdr3_length: 11; v_call: TRBV28; cdr3_aa: ASSPLPGNTIY
clone_size: many; cdr3_length: 14; v_call: TRBV20-1; cdr3_aa: SARLPGFSGIGEQY
clone_size: .; cdr3_length: 13; v_call: TRBV7-9; cdr3_aa: ASSSMQGPNTEAF
clone_size: .; cdr3_length: 12; v_call: TRBV5-1; cdr3_aa: ASSLGQGINEQF
clone_size: .; cdr3_length: 13; v_call: TRBV6-1; cdr3_aa: ASSEAGSGANVLT
clone_size: .; cdr3_length: 12; v_call: TRBV5-1; cdr3_aa: ASSLDPAREKLF
clone_size: many; cdr3_length: 14; v_call: TRBV20-1; cdr3_aa: SARDDRGGSSYEQY
clone_size: many; cdr3_length: 13; v_call: TRBV11-2; cdr3_aa: ASNLVAGAGTEAF
clone_size: many; cdr3_length: 10; v_call: TRBV20-1; cdr3_aa: SAIGQAYEQY
clone_size: few; cdr3_length: 12; v_call: TRBV24-1; cdr3_aa: ATSAPINTGELF